The clone carrying this T cell receptor (beta chain) was counted a few times. Germline trimming cut 6 bases from V and 1 base from J; bases unmatched to any gene: 7. CDR3 size: 15 residues. The record originates from a study of T-cell reconstitution after alpha-beta-depleted transplantation in children. The authors prepared the TCRbeta library with unique molecular identifiers. TCRdb analysed the PCR reads with MiXCR anew, one entry per CDR3 protein. The sample contains approximately 91,000 distinct CDR3 sequences, 6.5% to 8.5% of which appear only once. The sequence derives from a human donor who donated a stem cell graft to a child with congenital amegakaryocytic thrombocytopenia. The sample in question was PBMCs from the stem cell graft donor, obtained from the stem cell graft. The rearrangement uses TRBV12-3 or TRBV12-4 and TRBJ2-3; 7 bases align to TRBD1. As DNA, the CDR3 is TGTGCCAGCAGCCCAATCGACAGGGGCACAGATACGCAGTATTTT. As protein: CASSPIDRGTDTQYF.